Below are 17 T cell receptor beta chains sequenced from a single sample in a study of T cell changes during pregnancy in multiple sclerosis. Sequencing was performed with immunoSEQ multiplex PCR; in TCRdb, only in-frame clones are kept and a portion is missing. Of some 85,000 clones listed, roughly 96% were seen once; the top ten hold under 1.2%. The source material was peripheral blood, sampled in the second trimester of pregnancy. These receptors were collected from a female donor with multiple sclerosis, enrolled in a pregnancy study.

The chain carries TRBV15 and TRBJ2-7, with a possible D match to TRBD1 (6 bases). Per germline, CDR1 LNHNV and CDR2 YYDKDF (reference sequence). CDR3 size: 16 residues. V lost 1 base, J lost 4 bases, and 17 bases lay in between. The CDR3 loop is CATSRASTGIFYEQYF. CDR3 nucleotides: TGTGCCACCAGCAGAGCCTCAACAGGGATTTTTTACGAGCAGTACTTC.

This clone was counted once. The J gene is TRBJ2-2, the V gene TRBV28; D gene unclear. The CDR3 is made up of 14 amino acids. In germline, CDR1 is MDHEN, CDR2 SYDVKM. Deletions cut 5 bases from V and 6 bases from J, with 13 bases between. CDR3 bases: TGTGCCAGCAGTCTCCCCGCAGGCCCCGGGGAGCTGTTTTTT. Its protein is CASSLPAGPGELFF.

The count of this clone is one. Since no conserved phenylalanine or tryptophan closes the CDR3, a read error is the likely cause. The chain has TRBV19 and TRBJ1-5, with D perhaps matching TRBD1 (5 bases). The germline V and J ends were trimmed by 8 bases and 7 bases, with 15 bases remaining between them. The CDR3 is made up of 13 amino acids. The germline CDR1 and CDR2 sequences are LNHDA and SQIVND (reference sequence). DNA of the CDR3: TGTGCCAGTCGGTGGGGGGATGGGCAGCCCCAGCATTCT. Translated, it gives CASRWGDGQPQHS.

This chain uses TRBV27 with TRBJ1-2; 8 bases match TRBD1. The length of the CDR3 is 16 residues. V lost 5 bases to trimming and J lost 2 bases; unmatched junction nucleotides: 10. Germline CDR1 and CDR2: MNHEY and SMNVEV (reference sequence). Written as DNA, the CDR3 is TGTGCCAGCAGTCATCTTCCGACAGGGGCAAACTATGGCTACACCTTC. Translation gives CASSHLPTGANYGYTF.

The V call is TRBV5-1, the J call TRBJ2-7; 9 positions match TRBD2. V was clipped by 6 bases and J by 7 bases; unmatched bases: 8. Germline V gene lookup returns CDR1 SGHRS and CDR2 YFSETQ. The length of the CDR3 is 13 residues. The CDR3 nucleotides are TGCGCCAGCAAACCAGCCCTAGCGGGAGAGCAGTACTTC. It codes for CASKPALAGEQYF.

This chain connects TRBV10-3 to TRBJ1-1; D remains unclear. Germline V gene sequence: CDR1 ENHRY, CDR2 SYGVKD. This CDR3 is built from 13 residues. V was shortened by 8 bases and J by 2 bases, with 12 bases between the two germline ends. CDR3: CAIRRVENTEAFF. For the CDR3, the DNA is TGTGCCATCCGGAGGGTGGAAAACACTGAAGCTTTCTTT.

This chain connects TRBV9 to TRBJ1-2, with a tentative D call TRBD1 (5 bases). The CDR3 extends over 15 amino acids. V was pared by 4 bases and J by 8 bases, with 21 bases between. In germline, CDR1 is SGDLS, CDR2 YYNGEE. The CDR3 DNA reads TGTGCCAGCAGCCCGACGACGTTACGGCAGGGCGGCTACACCTTC. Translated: CASSPTTLRQGGYTF. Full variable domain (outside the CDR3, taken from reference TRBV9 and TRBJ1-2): DSGVTQTPKHLITATGQRVTLRCSPRSGDLSVYWYQQSLDQGLQFLIQYYNGEERAKGNILERFSAQQFPDLHSELNLSSLELGDSALYFCASSPTTLRQGGYTFGSGTRLTVV.

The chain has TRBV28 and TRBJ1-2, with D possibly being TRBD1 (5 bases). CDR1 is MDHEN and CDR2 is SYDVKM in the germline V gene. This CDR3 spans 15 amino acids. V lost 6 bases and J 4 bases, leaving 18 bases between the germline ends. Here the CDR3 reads CASSLQGLLFYGYTF. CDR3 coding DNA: TGTGCCAGCAGCCTGCAGGGTCTCCTCTTCTATGGCTACACCTTC.

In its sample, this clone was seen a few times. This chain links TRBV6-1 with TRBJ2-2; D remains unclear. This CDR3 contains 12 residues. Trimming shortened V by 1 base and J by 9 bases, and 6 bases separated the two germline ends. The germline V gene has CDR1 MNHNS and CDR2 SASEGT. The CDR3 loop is CASSEGYWELFF. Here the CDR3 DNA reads TGTGCCAGCAGTGAAGGCTACTGGGAGCTGTTTTTT.

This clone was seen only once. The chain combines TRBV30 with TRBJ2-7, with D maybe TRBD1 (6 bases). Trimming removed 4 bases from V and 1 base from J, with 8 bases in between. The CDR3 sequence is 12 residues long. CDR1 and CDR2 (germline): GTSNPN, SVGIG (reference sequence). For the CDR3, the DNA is TGTGCCTGGAAAGGGGGTTCCTACGAGCAGTACTTC. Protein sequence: CAWKGGSYEQYF.

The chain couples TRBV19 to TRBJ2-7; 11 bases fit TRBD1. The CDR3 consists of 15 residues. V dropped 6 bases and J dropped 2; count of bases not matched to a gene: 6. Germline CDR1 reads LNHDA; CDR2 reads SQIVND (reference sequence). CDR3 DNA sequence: TGTGCCAGTAGCAAGGGACAGGGGGGAACCTACGAGCAGTACTTC. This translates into CASSKGQGGTYEQYF. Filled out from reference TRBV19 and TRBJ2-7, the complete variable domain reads DGGITQSPKYLFRKEGQNVTLSCEQNLNHDAMYWYRQDPGQGLRLIYYSQIVNDFQKGDIAEGYSVSREKKESFPLTVTSAQKNPTAFYLCASSKGQGGTYEQYFGPGTRLTVT.

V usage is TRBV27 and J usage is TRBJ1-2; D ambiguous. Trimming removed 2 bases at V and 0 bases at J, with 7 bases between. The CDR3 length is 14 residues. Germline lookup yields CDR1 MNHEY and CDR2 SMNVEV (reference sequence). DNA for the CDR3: TGTGCCAGCAGTTTACGTAGAACTAACTATGGCTACACCTTC. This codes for CASSLRRTNYGYTF.

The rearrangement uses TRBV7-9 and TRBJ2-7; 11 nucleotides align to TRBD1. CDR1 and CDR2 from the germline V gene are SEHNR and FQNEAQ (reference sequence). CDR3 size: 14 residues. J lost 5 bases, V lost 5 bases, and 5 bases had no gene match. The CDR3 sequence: CASSRWTGGNEQYF. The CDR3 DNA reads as TGTGCCAGCAGCAGATGGACAGGGGGCAACGAGCAGTACTTC.

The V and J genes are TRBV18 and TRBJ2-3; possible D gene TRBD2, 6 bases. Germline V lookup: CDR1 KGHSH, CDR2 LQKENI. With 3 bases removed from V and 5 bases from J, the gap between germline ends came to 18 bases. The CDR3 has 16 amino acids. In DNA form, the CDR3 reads TGTGCCAGCTCACCGCGTATGCGCGGGGAGAAAGATACGCAGTATTTT. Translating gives CASSPRMRGEKDTQYF.

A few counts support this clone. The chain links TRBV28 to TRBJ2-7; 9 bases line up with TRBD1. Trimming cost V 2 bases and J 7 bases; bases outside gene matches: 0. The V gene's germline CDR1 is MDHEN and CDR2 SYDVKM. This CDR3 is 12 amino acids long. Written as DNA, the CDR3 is TGTGCCAGCAGTTTAGGGACAGGGGAGCAGTACTTC. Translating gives CASSLGTGEQYF.

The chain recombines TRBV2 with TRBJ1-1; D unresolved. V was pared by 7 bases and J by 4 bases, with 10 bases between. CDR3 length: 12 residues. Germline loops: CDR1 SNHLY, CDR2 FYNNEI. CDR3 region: CASIREGTEAFF. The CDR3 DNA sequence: TGTGCCAGCATCCGGGAGGGCACTGAAGCTTTCTTT.

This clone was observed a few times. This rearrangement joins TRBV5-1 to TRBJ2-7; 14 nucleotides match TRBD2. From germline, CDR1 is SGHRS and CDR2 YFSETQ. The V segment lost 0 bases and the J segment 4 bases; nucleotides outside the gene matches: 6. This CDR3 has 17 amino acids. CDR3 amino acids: CASSLGLAGGPVYEQYF. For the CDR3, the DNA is TGCGCCAGCAGCTTGGGACTAGCGGGAGGGCCCGTGTACGAGCAGTACTTC.